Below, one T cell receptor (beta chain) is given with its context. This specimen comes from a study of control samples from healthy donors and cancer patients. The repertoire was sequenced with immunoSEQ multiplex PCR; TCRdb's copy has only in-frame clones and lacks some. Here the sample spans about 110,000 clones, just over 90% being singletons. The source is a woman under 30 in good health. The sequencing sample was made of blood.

The CDR3 here is CASTSSGRLEKLFF. CDR3 bases: TGTGCCAGCACCTCTTCGGGACGGCTTGAAAAACTGTTTTTT. This chain joins TRBV27 and TRBJ1-4; weak D call: TRBD1 (5 bases). The germline gives CDR1 MNHEY, CDR2 SMNVEV (reference sequence). The V end was cut by 7 bases, the J end by 7 bases, with 16 bases between. The CDR3 consists of 14 residues.